Listed below are T cell receptor beta chains from one sample, sequenced in a study of human T cells and chemical hapten exposure. TCRdb re-analysed the RACE reads in MiXCR, keeping a single row per CDR3 protein. In the table there are approximately 32,000 distinct CDR3 sequences, 5.8% of which are singletons. The starting material was whole blood, obtained in connection with sensitization to the hapten diphenylcyclopropenone (DPC). These receptors were obtained from a man aged 25 to 40 with alopecia areata. Some clones in this sample may be carry-over from other donors' samples. Both conserved end residues are part of each CDR3. A D gene is named only where the DNA matches it firmly. Only part of the rows carry a size: once, few, many, or a class if the clone is expanded.

-	many	TRBV12-3/TRBV12-4	TRBJ1-6	CASSSEWNSPLHF	TGTGCCAGCAGTTCGGAATGGAACTCACCCCTCCACTTT
-	many	TRBV29-1	TRBJ2-3	CSLFSPLVTDTQYF	TGCAGCTTGTTTTCCCCATTGGTCACAGATACGCAGTATTTT
-	many	TRBV9	TRBJ2-2	CASSVSSWDGTGELFF	TGTGCCAGCAGCGTAAGTTCCTGGGACGGCACCGGGGAGCTGTTTTTT
TRBD2	many	TRBV13	TRBJ2-2	CAVRDYEDTGELFF	TGTGCCGTCCGGGACTATGAAGACACCGGGGAGCTGTTTTTT
TRBD1	many	TRBV29-1	TRBJ2-7	CSVAPFGTDLYEQYF	TGCAGCGTTGCGCCCTTCGGGACAGACCTCTACGAGCAGTACTTC
-	-	TRBV19	TRBJ2-3	CASSPSTGNPDTQYF	TGTGCCAGTAGCCCCTCTACCGGGAACCCAGATACGCAGTATTTT
-	many	TRBV27	TRBJ1-6	CASSHDSPHRSPLHF	TGTGCCAGCAGTCACGACAGCCCCCACCGTTCACCCCTCCACTTT
TRBD1	many	TRBV29-1	TRBJ2-2	CSVEEVGDRATGELFF	TGCAGCGTTGAGGAGGTCGGTGACAGGGCCACCGGGGAGCTGTTTTTT
TRBD1	many	TRBV14	TRBJ1-1	CASSQFRGQATEAFF	TGTGCCAGCAGCCAATTCAGGGGGCAGGCCACTGAAGCTTTCTTT
TRBD2	many	TRBV7-9	TRBJ2-7	CASSLAQAGGSYEQYF	TGTGCCAGCAGCTTAGCGCAAGCGGGAGGGTCCTACGAGCAGTACTTC
-	many	TRBV20-1	TRBJ2-5	CSARDSAGSKETQYF	TGCAGTGCTAGAGATTCCGCCGGGTCCAAAGAGACCCAGTACTTC
-	many	TRBV20-1	TRBJ1-3	CSVEGAGNTIYF	TGCAGTGTTGAGGGGGCTGGAAACACCATATATTTT
-	many	TRBV11-2	TRBJ2-7	CASRSSSYEQYF	TGTGCCAGCAGAAGTAGCTCCTACGAGCAGTACTTC
TRBD1	many	TRBV15	TRBJ2-1	CATSPHSEGAREQFF	TGTGCCACCAGCCCACATTCCGAGGGGGCTAGGGAGCAGTTCTTC
TRBD1	many	TRBV28	TRBJ1-2	CASSRDRGHGYTF	TGTGCCAGCAGCCGTGACAGGGGGCATGGCTACACCTTC